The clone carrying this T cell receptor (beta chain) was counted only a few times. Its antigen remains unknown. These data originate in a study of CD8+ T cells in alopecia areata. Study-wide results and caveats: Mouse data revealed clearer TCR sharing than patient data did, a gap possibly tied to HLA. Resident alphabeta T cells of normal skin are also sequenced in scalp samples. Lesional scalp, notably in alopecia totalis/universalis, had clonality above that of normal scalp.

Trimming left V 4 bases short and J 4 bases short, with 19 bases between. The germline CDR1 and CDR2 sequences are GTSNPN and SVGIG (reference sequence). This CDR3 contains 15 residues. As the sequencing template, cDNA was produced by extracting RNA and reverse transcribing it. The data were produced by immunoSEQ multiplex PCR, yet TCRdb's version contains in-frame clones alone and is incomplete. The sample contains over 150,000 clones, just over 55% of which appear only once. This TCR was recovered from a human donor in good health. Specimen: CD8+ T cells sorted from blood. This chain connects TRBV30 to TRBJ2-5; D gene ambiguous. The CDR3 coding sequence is TGTGCCTGGACTCCCGGAACGCCGTCGGGAGAGACCCAGTACTTC. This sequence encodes CAWTPGTPSGETQYF.